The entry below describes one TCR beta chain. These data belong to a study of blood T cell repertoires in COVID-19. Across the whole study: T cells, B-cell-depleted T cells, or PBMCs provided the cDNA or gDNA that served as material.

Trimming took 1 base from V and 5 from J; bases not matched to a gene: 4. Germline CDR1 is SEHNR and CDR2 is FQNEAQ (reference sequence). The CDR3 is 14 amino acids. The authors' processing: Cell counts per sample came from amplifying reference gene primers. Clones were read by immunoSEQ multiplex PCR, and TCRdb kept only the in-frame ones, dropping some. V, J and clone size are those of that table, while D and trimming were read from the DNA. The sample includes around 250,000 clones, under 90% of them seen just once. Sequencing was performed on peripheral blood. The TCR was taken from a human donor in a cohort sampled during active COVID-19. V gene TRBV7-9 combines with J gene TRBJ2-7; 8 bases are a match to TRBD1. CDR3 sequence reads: CASSLVGQGNEQYF. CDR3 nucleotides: TGTGCCAGCAGCTTAGTCGGACAGGGTAACGAGCAGTACTTC.